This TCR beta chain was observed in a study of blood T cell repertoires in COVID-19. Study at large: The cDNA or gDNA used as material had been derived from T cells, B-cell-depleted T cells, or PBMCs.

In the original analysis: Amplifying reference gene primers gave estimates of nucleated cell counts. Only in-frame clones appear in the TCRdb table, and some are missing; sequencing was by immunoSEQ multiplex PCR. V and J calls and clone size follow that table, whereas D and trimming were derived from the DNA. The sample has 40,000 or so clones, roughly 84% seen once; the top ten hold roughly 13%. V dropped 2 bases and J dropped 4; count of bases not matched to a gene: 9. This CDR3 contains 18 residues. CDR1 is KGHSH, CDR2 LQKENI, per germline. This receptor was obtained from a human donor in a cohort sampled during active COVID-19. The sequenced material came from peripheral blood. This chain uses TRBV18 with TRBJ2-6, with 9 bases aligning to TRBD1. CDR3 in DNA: TGTGCCAGCTCACCAGGGACAGGGAACCGTAGGGGGGCCAACGTCCTGACTTTC. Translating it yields CASSPGTGNRRGANVLTF.